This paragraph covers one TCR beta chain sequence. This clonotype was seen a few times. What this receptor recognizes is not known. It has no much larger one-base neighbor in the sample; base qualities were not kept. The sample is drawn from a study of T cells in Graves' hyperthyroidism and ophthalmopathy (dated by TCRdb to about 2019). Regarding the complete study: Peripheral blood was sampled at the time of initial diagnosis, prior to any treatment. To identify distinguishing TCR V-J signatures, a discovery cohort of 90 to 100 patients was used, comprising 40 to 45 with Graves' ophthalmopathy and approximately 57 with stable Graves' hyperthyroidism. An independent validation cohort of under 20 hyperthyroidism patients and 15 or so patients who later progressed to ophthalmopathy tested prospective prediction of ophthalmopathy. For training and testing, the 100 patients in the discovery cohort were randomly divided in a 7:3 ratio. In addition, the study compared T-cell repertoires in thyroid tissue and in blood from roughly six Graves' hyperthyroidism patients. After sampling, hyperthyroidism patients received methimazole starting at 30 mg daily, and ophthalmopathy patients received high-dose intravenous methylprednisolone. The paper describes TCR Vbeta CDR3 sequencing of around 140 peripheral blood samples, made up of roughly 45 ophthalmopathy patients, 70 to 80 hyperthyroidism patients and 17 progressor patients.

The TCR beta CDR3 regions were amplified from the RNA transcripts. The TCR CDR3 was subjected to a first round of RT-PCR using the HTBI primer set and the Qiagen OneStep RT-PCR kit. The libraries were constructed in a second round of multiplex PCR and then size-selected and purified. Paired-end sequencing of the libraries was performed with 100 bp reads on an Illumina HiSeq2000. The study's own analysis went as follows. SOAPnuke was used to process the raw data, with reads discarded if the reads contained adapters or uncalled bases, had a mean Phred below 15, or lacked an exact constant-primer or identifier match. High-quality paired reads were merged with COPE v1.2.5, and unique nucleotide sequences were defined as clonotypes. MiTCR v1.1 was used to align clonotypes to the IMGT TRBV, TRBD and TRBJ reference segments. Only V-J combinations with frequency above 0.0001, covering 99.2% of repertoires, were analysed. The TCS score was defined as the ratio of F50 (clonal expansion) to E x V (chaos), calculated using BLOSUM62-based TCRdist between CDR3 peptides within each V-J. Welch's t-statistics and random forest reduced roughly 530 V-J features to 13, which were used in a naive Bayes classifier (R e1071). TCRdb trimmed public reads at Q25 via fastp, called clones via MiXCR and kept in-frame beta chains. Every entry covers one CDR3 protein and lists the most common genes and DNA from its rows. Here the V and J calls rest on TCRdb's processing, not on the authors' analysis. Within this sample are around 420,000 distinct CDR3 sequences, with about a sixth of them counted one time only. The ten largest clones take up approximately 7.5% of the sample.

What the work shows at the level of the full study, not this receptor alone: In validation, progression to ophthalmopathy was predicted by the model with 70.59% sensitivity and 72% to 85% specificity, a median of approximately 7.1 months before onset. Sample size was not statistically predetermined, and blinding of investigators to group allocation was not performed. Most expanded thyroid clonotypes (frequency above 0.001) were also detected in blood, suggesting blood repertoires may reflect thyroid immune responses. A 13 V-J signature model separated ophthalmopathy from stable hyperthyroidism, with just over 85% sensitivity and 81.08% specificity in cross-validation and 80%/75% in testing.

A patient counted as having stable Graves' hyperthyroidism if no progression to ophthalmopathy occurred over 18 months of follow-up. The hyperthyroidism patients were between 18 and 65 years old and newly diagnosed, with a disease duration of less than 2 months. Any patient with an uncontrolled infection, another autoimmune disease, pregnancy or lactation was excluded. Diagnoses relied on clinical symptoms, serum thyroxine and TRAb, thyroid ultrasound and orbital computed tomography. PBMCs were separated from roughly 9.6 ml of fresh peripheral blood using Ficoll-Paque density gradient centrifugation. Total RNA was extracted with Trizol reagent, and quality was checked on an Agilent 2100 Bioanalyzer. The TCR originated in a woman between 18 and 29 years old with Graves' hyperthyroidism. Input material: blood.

Here the CDR3 is given as CSARVSGRSEFF. The nucleotides are TGCAGTGCTAGAGTTAGCGGGAGATCGGAGTTCTTC. The chain links TRBV20-1 with TRBJ2-1; a stretch of 9 junction bases matches TRBD2. The CDR3 covers 12 residues, taking in both the cysteine and the phenylalanine. Here the CDR3 DNA is all that survives: 36 bases in frame from base 1. The germline V gene (reference sequence) specifies DFQATT as CDR1 and SNEGSKA as CDR2. Unmatched junction bases come to 6, with V trimmed by 1 base and J by 14 bases.